A selection of T cell receptor beta chains follows, all from one sample in a study of T cell responses to AZD1222 COVID-19 vaccine. TCRdb's copy holds only in-frame clones and misses some; the assay was immunoSEQ multiplex PCR. The table includes 110,000 to 150,000 clones, approximately 91% detected once. This specimen consisted of peripheral blood, obtained 28 days after the second AZD1222 dose. The receptors were gathered from an adult who received the AZD1222 COVID-19 vaccine. The CDR3 runs from the conserved cysteine through the conserved F or W. Fields, in order: D gene, V gene, J gene, clone size, CDR3 protein, CDR3 DNA. D genes are given only for firm matches. Part of the rows lack a size; the others show once, few, many or a class for expanded clones.

-	TRBV2	TRBJ1-3	-	CASSGTQDRSGNTIYF	TGTGCCAGCAGTGGAACACAGGACAGATCTGGAAACACCATATATTTT
TRBD1	TRBV19	TRBJ1-4	-	CASSTGTGINEKLFF	TGTGCCAGTAGTACAGGGACAGGGATAAATGAAAAACTGTTTTTT
-	TRBV12-3/TRBV12-4	TRBJ1-1	-	CASRTSGQSEAFF	TGTGCCAGCAGGACCTCCGGACAGTCTGAAGCTTTCTTT
TRBD1	TRBV3-1/TRBV3-2	TRBJ1-3	-	CASSHLGTGGNTIYF	TGTGCCAGCAGCCATCTCGGGACAGGGGGAAACACCATATATTTT
-	TRBV7-3	TRBJ1-1	-	CASSPGRDNTEAFF	TGTGCCAGCAGCCCAGGGAGGGACAACACTGAAGCTTTCTTT
TRBD2	TRBV6-6	TRBJ2-7	-	CASSPPFPGTSGRGSSYEQYF	TGTGCCAGCAGTCCCCCTTTCCCTGGGACTAGCGGGAGGGGAAGCTCCTACGAGCAGTACTTC
TRBD1	TRBV10-2	TRBJ1-2	-	CASRAGTGYGYTF	TGCGCCAGCAGGGCTGGGACAGGGTATGGCTACACCTTC
TRBD1	TRBV14	TRBJ1-1	-	CASSRWDRWNTEAFF	TGTGCCAGCAGCCGCTGGGACAGGTGGAACACTGAAGCTTTCTTT
-	TRBV3-1/TRBV3-2	TRBJ1-3	-	CASSQQPSSGNTIYF	TGTGCCAGCAGCCAACAACCTTCCTCTGGAAACACCATATATTTT
-	TRBV9	TRBJ1-4	-	CASSPEGGIGATNEKLFF	TGTGCCAGCAGCCCCGAGGGAGGGATAGGAGCAACTAATGAAAAACTGTTTTTT
-	TRBV12-3/TRBV12-4	TRBJ1-1	-	CASRPGHNTEAFF	TGTGCCAGCAGGCCCGGACATAACACTGAAGCTTTCTTT
-	TRBV20-1	TRBJ2-7	-	CSASLGPDSYEQYF	TGCAGTGCTAGTTTGGGTCCCGACTCCTACGAGCAGTACTTC
-	TRBV25-1	TRBJ1-1	-	CASSEWGGEFEAFF	TGTGCCAGCAGTGAATGGGGGGGCGAATTTGAAGCTTTCTTT
-	TRBV9	TRBJ1-4	-	CASSAAGTRLTEKLFF	TGTGCCAGCAGCGCCGCCGGCACCCGGTTAACCGAAAAACTGTTTTTT
-	TRBV7-8	TRBJ1-1	-	CASSLLGSGSFSGGTEAFF	TGTGCCAGCAGCTTACTAGGTTCCGGTTCATTTTCCGGGGGCACTGAAGCTTTCTTT
TRBD1	TRBV6-1	TRBJ2-2	-	CASREYRGQVTGELFF	TGTGCCAGCAGGGAATACAGGGGGCAGGTCACCGGGGAGCTGTTTTTT
-	TRBV25-1	TRBJ2-2	-	CASSELSRTQNTGELFF	TGTGCCAGCAGTGAATTATCCCGGACCCAGAACACCGGGGAGCTGTTTTTT
-	TRBV5-6	TRBJ2-1	-	CASTRSGLPYNEQFF	TGTGCCAGCACCCGGTCGGGTCTCCCCTACAATGAGCAGTTCTTC
-	TRBV5-1	TRBJ2-5	-	CASSLGTKQETQYF	TGCGCCAGCAGCTTGGGGACAAAGCAAGAGACCCAGTACTTC
-	TRBV6-5	TRBJ2-1	-	CASSKTRNEQFF	TGTGCCAGCAGTAAGACCCGAAATGAGCAGTTCTTC
TRBD1	TRBV10-1	TRBJ1-5	-	CASSESSFTVGQGNQPQHF	TGCGCCAGCAGTGAGTCCTCGTTCACGGTGGGACAGGGGAATCAGCCCCAGCATTTT
-	TRBV30	TRBJ2-7	-	CAWSPGYEQYF	TGTGCCTGGAGCCCCGGGTACGAGCAGTACTTC
TRBD1	TRBV9	TRBJ1-2	-	CASSLGIQGYGYTF	TGTGCCAGCAGCCTAGGGATACAGGGGTATGGCTACACCTTC
-	TRBV10-3	TRBJ1-1	-	CAISESRGDTEAFF	TGTGCCATCAGTGAGTCGAGGGGGGACACTGAAGCTTTCTTT
TRBD1	TRBV5-5	TRBJ1-2	-	CASSPTTGRSYGYTF	TGTGCCAGTAGTCCTACGACAGGGAGGAGCTATGGCTACACCTTC
-	TRBV7-9	TRBJ1-6	few	CASSLGQNRTPLHF	TGTGCCAGCAGCCTCGGACAGAACCGGACACCCCTCCACTTT
TRBD2	TRBV5-1	TRBJ2-7	-	CASSSTSGGYEQYF	TGCGCCAGCAGTTCGACTAGCGGGGGCTACGAGCAGTACTTC
-	TRBV10-1	TRBJ1-1	-	CASSESMQGNTEAFF	TGCGCCAGCAGTGAGTCGATGCAGGGGAACACTGAAGCTTTCTTT
-	TRBV5-1	TRBJ1-1	-	CASSLGGGTEAFF	TGCGCCAGCAGCTTGGGGGGAGGCACTGAAGCTTTCTTT
-	TRBV19	TRBJ1-1	once	CASSIDFDRKNTEAFF	TGTGCCAGTAGTATAGACTTCGACAGGAAGAACACTGAAGCTTTCTTT
-	TRBV5-8	TRBJ2-1	once	CASSLGTLPYNEQFF	TGTGCCAGCAGCCTCGGGACTCTTCCCTACAATGAGCAGTTCTTC
-	TRBV3-1/TRBV3-2	TRBJ1-2	-	CASSQLAYYGYTF	TGTGCCAGCAGCCAGTTAGCTTACTATGGCTACACCTTC
-	TRBV27	TRBJ2-7	-	CASSLAGFYEQYF	TGTGCCAGCAGTTTAGCCGGATTCTACGAGCAGTACTTC
-	TRBV18	TRBJ1-1	-	CASSPGLNTEAFF	TGTGCCAGCTCACCCGGACTGAACACTGAAGCTTTCTTT
-	TRBV18	TRBJ1-2	-	CASSPQLGAEGYTF	TGTGCCAGCTCACCTCAGCTGGGGGCAGAGGGCTACACCTTC
-	TRBV5-6	TRBJ1-2	-	CASTAGAQIYGYTF	TGTGCCAGCACTGCAGGGGCGCAGATCTATGGCTACACCTTC
-	TRBV7-7	TRBJ2-7	-	CASSLADSYEQYF	TGTGCTAGCAGCTTAGCCGACTCCTACGAGCAGTACTTC
-	TRBV3-1/TRBV3-2	TRBJ1-1	-	CASSPTPNTEAFF	TGTGCCAGCAGTCCGACACCGAACACTGAAGCTTTCTTT
TRBD1	TRBV29-1	TRBJ2-1	-	CSVVWDSSYNEQFF	TGCAGCGTTGTATGGGACAGCTCCTACAATGAGCAGTTCTTC
-	TRBV5-4	TRBJ2-5	few	CASSLSRQTQETQYF	TGTGCCAGCAGCTTGTCAAGGCAGACCCAAGAGACCCAGTACTTC
-	TRBV19	TRBJ1-2	-	CASSLGADYGYTF	TGTGCCAGTAGCCTTGGGGCAGACTATGGCTACACCTTC
TRBD1	TRBV5-1	TRBJ2-1	few	CASSLVQGAYNEQFF	TGCGCCAGCAGCTTGGTACAGGGGGCCTACAATGAGCAGTTCTTC
TRBD1	TRBV2	TRBJ1-5	-	CASSEWSGQGAGQPQHF	TGTGCCAGCAGTGAATGGTCGGGACAGGGGGCGGGTCAGCCCCAGCATTTT
-	TRBV2	TRBJ2-7	-	CASSELRPNEQYF	TGTGCCAGCAGTGAGCTCAGGCCCAACGAGCAGTACTTC
TRBD1	TRBV5-5	TRBJ1-5	-	CASSSGTGNQPQHF	TGTGCCAGCAGCTCGGGGACAGGGAATCAGCCCCAGCATTTT
-	TRBV6-5	TRBJ2-3	-	CASSYSSDTQYF	TGTGCCAGCAGTTACTCGTCCGATACGCAGTATTTT
-	TRBV7-9	TRBJ1-1	-	CASSLAWGRDTEAFF	TGTGCCAGCAGCTTAGCGTGGGGTCGGGACACTGAAGCTTTCTTT
-	TRBV6-5	TRBJ1-4	-	CASRTDHSANEKLFF	TGTGCCAGCAGAACGGACCACTCGGCTAATGAAAAACTGTTTTTT
-	TRBV5-5	TRBJ1-1	-	CASSWGGGADTEAFF	TGTGCCAGCAGCTGGGGAGGAGGGGCGGACACTGAAGCTTTCTTT
TRBD1	TRBV7-8	TRBJ2-7	once	CASSWDRAAWEQYF	TGTGCCAGCAGCTGGGACAGGGCGGCCTGGGAGCAGTACTTC
-	TRBV15	TRBJ2-1	-	CATSRDFANEQFF	TGTGCCACCAGCAGAGATTTCGCCAATGAGCAGTTCTTC
TRBD2	TRBV6-4	TRBJ2-3	-	CASSDSGTSGEDTQYF	TGTGCCAGCAGTGACTCGGGGACTAGCGGAGAAGATACGCAGTATTTT
TRBD1	TRBV24-1	TRBJ2-6	-	CATSALTGTEVSGANVLTF	TGTGCCACCAGTGCCCTAACCGGGACAGAAGTATCCGGGGCCAACGTCCTGACTTTC